This entry lists 30 T cell receptor beta chains sequenced from one sample in a study of low-dose radiotherapy and immunotherapy resistance in tumors (dated by TCRdb to between 2020 and 2023). These reads were obtained on an Illumina HiSeq 2500. To make first-strand cDNA, Superscript III was used along with a set of TRAV- and TRBV-specific primers so that both the TCRalpha and TCRbeta chains were covered. TCRs were amplified with Phusion for 20 to 25 PCR cycles using a constant-region primer together with the adapter attached to the V primers. TCRdb's own reprocessing of the public reads used fastp at Q25 and MiXCR and kept productive beta chains. Rows with a matching CDR3 protein are joined into one entry that keeps the most common DNA and genes. The sample contains 100,000 or so distinct CDR3 sequences, about 20% of them found a single time. The ten largest clones add up to approximately 4% of the sample.

The time point label on this specimen signifies: after trial treatment. The label giving this sample's treatment or condition can be read as: LDRT plus nivolumab, ipilimumab, low-dose cyclophosphamide and aspirin (RACIN trial). Sequencing used PBMCs, obtained after low-dose radiotherapy plus immunotherapy. Source of these receptors: a male donor with prostate cancer.

The chain recombines TRBV9 with TRBJ2-5; D remains ambiguous. The CDR3 runs to 14 residues. Germline V gene lookup returns CDR1 SGDLS and CDR2 YYNGEE. V lost 4 bases to trimming and J lost 5 bases, with 15 bases between them. CDR3 coding DNA: TGTGCCAGCAGCCCTCAGGACGTGGGGGAGACCCAGTACTTC. Protein sequence: CASSPQDVGETQYF.

This clonotype was observed many times. The chain employs TRBV7-3 and TRBJ1-5; a weak D match, TRBD1 (6 bases). The ends were cut back, 1 base at V and 7 bases at J, with 11 bases in the middle. This CDR3 region has 14 residues. Germline CDR1 reads SGHTA; CDR2 reads FQGTGA. CDR3 loop: CASSLKRGNQPQHF. The CDR3 bases are TGTGCCAGCAGCTTAAAGAGGGGGAACCAGCCCCAGCATTTT.

This clonotype was observed many times. The V gene is TRBV11-2, the J gene TRBJ1-4, with TRBD1 identical over 7 bases. This CDR3 has 22 residues. The V and J ends lost 7 bases and 0 bases, in that order; junction bases with no gene match: 26. In germline, CDR1 is SGHAT, CDR2 FQNNGV. The DNA for the CDR3 is TGTGCCAGCACCTCCCGGGTCCCGCGACAGGGACTCTTGTCGACAACTAATGAAAAACTGTTTTTT. Its translation: CASTSRVPRQGLLSTTNEKLFF.

Ten or more counts support this clonotype. The CDR3 sequence is CASSLRIPEAFF. The CDR3 coding sequence is TGTGCCAGCAGCCTACGTATCCCTGAAGCTTTCTTT. The chain combines TRBV7-9 with TRBJ1-1; D not resolved. Germline V gene sequence: CDR1 SEHNR, CDR2 FQNEAQ (reference sequence). Trimming left V 5 bases short and J 6 bases short, with 10 bases between. The CDR3 covers 12 residues.

This rearrangement joins TRBV3-1 to TRBJ1-2; tentative D call: TRBD1 (6 bases). This CDR3 is 13 amino acids long. The V gene lost 4 bases and the J gene lost 6 bases, with 12 bases spanning the gap. The V gene's germline CDR1 is LGHDT and CDR2 YNNKEL (reference sequence). The CDR3 DNA reads TGTGCCAGCAGCCCCCAGGGGAGGAATGGCTACACCTTC. This sequence encodes CASSPQGRNGYTF. Variable domain in full (rest from reference TRBV3-1 and TRBJ1-2): DTAVSQTPKYLVTQMGNDKSIKCEQNLGHDTMYWYKQDSKKFLKIMFSYNNKELIINETVPNRFSPKSPDKAHLNLHINSLELGDSAVYFCASSPQGRNGYTFGSGTRLTVV.

This clonotype was recorded many times. V usage is TRBV7-2 and J usage is TRBJ1-6; tentative D call: TRBD1 (5 bases). Trimming left V 0 bases short and J 10 bases short, with 10 bases between. The CDR3 extends over 14 amino acids. The V gene's germline CDR1 is SGHTA and CDR2 FQGNSA. In DNA, the CDR3 is TGTGCCAGCAGCTTAGCAGGGGAAGTGTCACCCCTCCACTTT. The encoded protein is CASSLAGEVSPLHF. The variable domain in full, completed from reference TRBV7-2 and TRBJ1-6, reads GAGVSQSPSNKVTEKGKDVELRCDPISGHTALYWYRQSLGQGLEFLIYFQGNSAPDKSGLPSDRFSAERTGGSVSTLTIQRTQQEDSAVYLCASSLAGEVSPLHFGNGTRLTVT.

This sequence joins TRBV10-2 and TRBJ1-5, with 7 nucleotides matching TRBD1. CDR3 length: 13 residues. The trim removed 6 bases at V and 5 bases at J, leaving 4 bases unmatched. Germline CDR1 is WSHSY and CDR2 is SAAADI. CDR3 coding DNA: TGCGCCAGCAGAGGACAGGAGGATCAGCCCCAGCATTTT. Its protein product is CASRGQEDQPQHF.

In this sample, this clonotype turned up a few times. The CDR3 spells CASSLAPNEQYF. CDR3 bases: TGTGCCAGCAGCTTAGCCCCCAACGAGCAGTACTTC. V is TRBV11-3 and J is TRBJ2-7; D is unresolved. Trimming stripped 1 base from V and 5 bases from J, with 6 bases between. This CDR3 is 12 amino acids long. Germline V lookup: CDR1 SGHNT, CDR2 YENEEA.

This clonotype was recorded a few times. CDR3 sequence reads: CASSILAGGSFNQPQHF. Here the CDR3 DNA reads TGTGCCAGTAGTATATTGGCAGGGGGCTCCTTCAATCAGCCCCAGCATTTT. The chain has TRBV19 and TRBJ1-5, with 8 positions matching TRBD1. In germline, CDR1 is LNHDA, CDR2 SQIVND (reference sequence). The ends lost 2 bases at V and 3 bases at J; junction bases unmatched: 9. The CDR3 consists of 17 residues.

This clonotype was detected many times. The J gene is TRBJ2-2, the V gene TRBV11-2; D ambiguous. Germline V gene sequence: CDR1 SGHAT, CDR2 FQNNGV. This CDR3 region has 13 residues. The V end lost 5 bases, the J end lost 2 bases, and 6 bases lay between the germline ends. CDR3: CASSPRNTGELFF. The CDR3 coding sequence is TGTGCCAGCAGCCCGAGAAACACCGGGGAGCTGTTTTTT.

This clonotype appeared many times. The rearrangement joins TRBV7-8 to TRBJ1-6; D remains unclear. V lost 1 base to trimming and J lost 11 bases, with 12 bases between them. In germline, CDR1 is SGHVS, CDR2 FQNEAQ. This CDR3 has 14 amino acids. CDR3 loop: CASSLGRVTTPLHF. DNA of the CDR3: TGTGCCAGCAGCTTAGGGCGGGTCACGACACCCCTCCACTTT.

This clonotype was observed at least ten times. V is TRBV29-1 and J is TRBJ2-2, with 8 bases aligning to TRBD1. CDR1 is SQVTM, CDR2 ANQGSEA, per germline. V was clipped by 7 bases and J by 6 bases; unmatched bases: 4. The CDR3 loop spans 12 amino acids. The DNA for the CDR3 is TGCAGCGCCCCGACAGGGGCCGGGGAGCTGTTTTTT. Amino acid sequence: CSAPTGAGELFF.

This clonotype was recorded at least ten times. This rearrangement joins TRBV24-1 to TRBJ2-5, with no clear D. The CDR3 covers 15 residues. Trimming pared 2 bases from V and 2 bases from J, leaving 11 bases between. Germline assignment: CDR1 KGHDR and CDR2 SFDVKD. In nucleotides, the CDR3 is TGTGCCACCAGTGATTCGCAACTGGGGCAAGAGACCCAGTACTTC. Protein product: CATSDSQLGQETQYF.

The J gene is TRBJ2-7, the V gene TRBV21-1; the table's D call of TRBD1 was not tested on the DNA. The last part of the DNA fits TRBJ2-1 better; the J call may be wrong. TRBV21-1 is given as a pseudogene. The CDR3 loop spans 13 amino acids. The CDR3 DNA sequence: TGTGCCAGCAGCCTTACAGGGGACAATGGGCAGTTCTTC. It yields the protein CASSLTGDNGQFF.

This clonotype was counted at least ten times. The V gene is TRBV20-1, the J gene TRBJ2-2; no reliable D call. In germline, CDR1 is DFQATT, CDR2 SNEGSKA (reference sequence). Trimming shortened V by 2 bases and J by 3 bases, and 7 bases separated the two germline ends. The CDR3 covers 13 residues. CDR3 residues: CSARLVDTGELFF. Written as DNA, the CDR3 is TGCAGTGCTAGATTGGTTGACACCGGGGAGCTGTTTTTT.

In its sample, this clonotype was seen a few times. V usage is TRBV11-3 and J usage is TRBJ1-5; D gene ambiguous. Germline V lookup: CDR1 SGHNT, CDR2 YENEEA. This CDR3 is built from 16 residues. With 2 bases removed from V and 0 bases from J, the gap between germline ends came to 11 bases. This CDR3 reads CASSLNPRDSNQPQHF. The CDR3 DNA reads TGTGCCAGCAGCTTAAACCCACGGGATAGCAATCAGCCCCAGCATTTT.

The J gene is TRBJ2-7, the V gene TRBV20-1, with TRBD2 matching 10 bases. Trimming cost V 2 bases and J 0 bases; bases outside gene matches: 4. The CDR3 length is 15 residues. In germline, CDR1 is DFQATT, CDR2 SNEGSKA (reference sequence). CDR3 in DNA: TGCAGTGCTAGAAGACTAGCGGGCGACTCCTACGAGCAGTACTTC. It yields the protein CSARRLAGDSYEQYF.

With regard to this clonotype: This probably arose from a read error, given a far larger clone one base away. The V and J genes are TRBV24-1 and TRBJ2-7, with D possibly TRBD2 on 7 matching bases. Germline V CDR1 and CDR2: KGHDR, SFDVKD. This CDR3 contains 14 residues. Trimming left V 4 bases short and J 7 bases short, with 16 bases between. The CDR3 DNA sequence: TGTGCCACCAGTGAAACGGGGGGCCATGGTGAGCAGTACTTC. This encodes CATSETGGHGEQYF.

In the case of this clonotype: Given a far larger clone just one base away, this is likely a sequencing read error. The chain couples TRBV3-1 to TRBJ1-1; D is perhaps TRBD1 (6 bases). The germline gives CDR1 LGHDT, CDR2 YNNKEL (reference sequence). V lost 6 bases, J lost 6 bases, and 11 bases lay in between. The CDR3 loop spans 12 amino acids. As DNA, the CDR3 is TGTGCCAGCAGTGAGGGGGGGGCTGAAGCTTTCTTT. This translates into CASSEGGAEAFF.

The V and J genes are TRBV7-2 and TRBJ2-3; 7 bases map to TRBD2. The germline gives CDR1 SGHTA, CDR2 FQGNSA. J gave up 3 bases and V 2 bases, and 8 bases lay outside the gene matches. The CDR3 is 16 residues long. This CDR3 reads CASSLWGGAGTDTQYF. In nucleotides, the CDR3 is TGTGCCAGCAGCTTATGGGGAGGGGCGGGGACAGATACGCAGTATTTT.

This clonotype was seen more than once but under ten times. Just one base apart from a much larger clone, this may be a read error. The chain joins TRBV29-1 to TRBJ2-3; 8 bases are a match to TRBD2. CDR3 length: 14 residues. CDR1 is SQVTM, CDR2 ANQGSEA, per germline. The J segment lost 2 bases and the V segment lost 7 bases, leaving 8 bases of the junction unmatched. The CDR3 is CSAGGGGPTDTQYF. CDR3 DNA: TGCAGCGCCGGGGGGGGGGGCCCCACAGATACGCAGTATTTT.

The sample holds many counts of this clonotype. The chain joins TRBV10-3 to TRBJ1-6, with 7 bases identical to TRBD1. Looked up from germline, CDR1 is ENHRY and CDR2 is SYGVKD. The length of the CDR3 is 19 residues. V shed 8 bases, J shed 8 bases, and the junction held 24 bases outside the gene matches. CDR3 protein: CAIGWTGPAGSSTDSPLHF. Here the CDR3 DNA reads TGTGCCATCGGATGGACAGGTCCGGCCGGTTCCAGCACGGATTCACCCCTCCACTTT.

The V call is TRBV28, the J call TRBJ2-3; 9 bases fit TRBD2. CDR3 length: 16 residues. In germline, CDR1 is MDHEN, CDR2 SYDVKM. V was pared by 7 bases and J by 2 bases, with 10 bases of the junction left unmatched. Here the CDR3 reads CASKLGLATNTDTQYF. DNA of the CDR3: TGTGCCAGCAAATTGGGACTAGCAACCAACACAGATACGCAGTATTTT.

The sample holds many counts of this clonotype. V usage is TRBV7-8 and J usage is TRBJ2-5, with 8 nucleotides matching TRBD2. There are 15 residues in the CDR3. Trimming removed 5 bases from V and 4 bases from J; junction bases left unmatched: 9. The germline CDR1 and CDR2 sequences are SGHVS and FQNEAQ. The CDR3 nucleotides read TGTGCCAGCAGCCCAAGGGGCCGGGAGGGAGAGACCCAGTACTTC. This codes for CASSPRGREGETQYF.

The rearrangement joins TRBV28 to TRBJ2-1, with D perhaps TRBD1 (6 bases). V was trimmed by 3 bases and J by 9 bases, leaving 18 bases between them. Germline CDR1 MDHEN, CDR2 SYDVKM. This CDR3 has 15 amino acids. The CDR3 DNA follows: TGTGCCAGCAGTTTGAGGTGGGGGCCGTTCGGTGAGCAGTTCTTC. It codes for CASSLRWGPFGEQFF.

The table lists this clonotype with many counts. This chain uses TRBV5-4 with TRBJ1-3; D is undetermined. With 3 bases removed from V and 0 bases from J, the gap between germline ends came to 7 bases. The germline gives CDR1 SGHNT, CDR2 YYREEE (reference sequence). The CDR3 extends over 14 amino acids. The CDR3 DNA sequence: TGTGCCAGCAGCTCCGGAAGCTCTGGAAACACCATATATTTT. It translates to CASSSGSSGNTIYF.

This clonotype occurred many times. The chain combines TRBV11-2 with TRBJ2-7, with D hard to call. CDR1 is SGHAT, CDR2 FQNNGV, per germline. This CDR3 comprises 12 residues. V was cut by 1 base and J by 5 bases, with 6 bases left in between. CDR3 coding DNA: TGTGCCAGCAGCTTAGGAAAGAACGAGCAGTACTTC. Translated: CASSLGKNEQYF.

At least ten counts were recorded for this clonotype. The J gene is TRBJ1-3, the V gene TRBV4-1; 8 bases align to TRBD1. Germline values: CDR1 MGHRA, CDR2 YSYEKL. The V segment lost 4 bases and the J segment 8 bases; nucleotides outside the gene matches: 13. The CDR3 length is 16 residues. CDR3 sequence: CASSRRVTGVEDTIYF. DNA of the CDR3: TGCGCCAGCAGCCGTCGGGTGACAGGGGTGGAGGACACCATATATTTT.

This clonotype was counted at least ten times. This chain connects TRBV5-1 to TRBJ2-7, with D perhaps matching TRBD1 or TRBD2 (6 bases each). With 3 bases removed from V and 5 bases from J, the gap between germline ends came to 15 bases. Germline V CDR1 and CDR2: SGHRS, YFSETQ. The length of the CDR3 is 14 residues. The CDR3 DNA sequence: TGCGCCAGCAGCTCCCCATTCGGGGGCAACGAGCAGTACTTC. The encoded protein is CASSSPFGGNEQYF.

Many counts were recorded for this clonotype. The chain links TRBV28 to TRBJ1-5; 9 bases align to TRBD1. CDR3 length equals 16 residues. Trimming at V came to 2 bases and at J to 7 bases, leaving 9 bases not matched to a gene. The germline V gene encodes CDR1 MDHEN and CDR2 SYDVKM. CDR3 in amino acids: CASSLPATGGFQPQHF. The CDR3 DNA is TGTGCCAGCAGTTTACCCGCTACAGGGGGCTTCCAGCCCCAGCATTTT.